The 7 T cell receptor beta chains below were found in one sample sequenced in a study of shared clonotypes between healthy human individuals (dated by TCRdb to 2020 to 2021). Library construction relied on the immunoSEQ multiplex PCR assay. In TCRdb, the immuneACCESS table is reduced to in-frame sequences with V and J assigned. These tables do not hold every clone; where another copy was compared, an unresolved V gene accounts for under half, and the others remain unexplained. This sample lists approximately 980,000 clones; approximately 76% were detected once. The ten largest clones take up around 1.5% of the sample. Source material: memory CD4+ T cells sorted from blood. The cell subset or site label, read with the paper, signifies: CD45RA-negative fraction. The receptors come from a man aged 18 to 29 in good health.

The CDR3 bases are TGTGCCAGCAGTTTAACAGGAAACTACGAGCAGTACTTC. It is translated as CASSLTGNYEQYF. This sequence joins TRBV28 and TRBJ2-7, with a weak D call TRBD1 (5 bases). Trimming shortened V by 2 bases and J by 3 bases, and 8 bases separated the two germline ends. The germline V gene encodes CDR1 MDHEN and CDR2 SYDVKM. This CDR3 is 13 amino acids long.

The V call is TRBV7-9, the J call TRBJ2-1, with D hard to call. This CDR3 comprises 13 residues. V lost 2 bases, J lost 9 bases, and 11 bases lay in between. Germline assignment: CDR1 SEHNR and CDR2 FQNEAQ (reference sequence). CDR3 nucleotides: TGTGCCAGCAGCTTAAAAACCTATGGTGAGCAGTTCTTC. Translating gives CASSLKTYGEQFF. The complete variable domain, with remaining parts taken from reference TRBV7-9 and TRBJ2-1, reads DTGVSQNPRHKITKRGQNVTFRCDPISEHNRLYWYRQTLGQGPEFLTYFQNEAQLEKSRLLSDRFSAERPKGSFSTLEIQRTEQGDSAMYLCASSLKTYGEQFFGPGTRLTVL.

Concerning this clone: At one end the junction does not follow the germline gene, possibly because of a read error. The rearrangement joins TRBV4-1 to TRBJ2-4, with a tentative D call TRBD1 (7 bases). Germline V gene data show CDR1 as MGHRA and CDR2 as YSYEKL. The CDR3 totals 17 residues. The CDR3 DNA reads as TGCGCCCGCAGCCAGGGGGGTGGGGGTACGGCCAAAAACATTCAGTACTTC. Its translation: CARSQGGGGTAKNIQYF.

The V gene is TRBV10-3, the J gene TRBJ1-5; a possible D gene is TRBD1 (5 bases). The CDR3 totals 17 residues. Germline CDR1 and CDR2: ENHRY and SYGVKD. Trimming removed 0 bases at V and 5 bases at J, with 17 bases between. The CDR3 DNA reads TGTGCCATCAGTGAGTCGGTTAGCCTCCCGGGGGATCAGCCCCAGCATTTT. Residues: CAISESVSLPGDQPQHF.

This clone was seen just once. This chain uses TRBV4-2 with TRBJ2-6; D call uncertain. This CDR3 is built from 17 residues. Germline V lookup: CDR1 LGHNA, CDR2 YNFKEQ. The V gene lost 4 bases and the J gene lost 0 bases, with 13 bases spanning the gap. CDR3 DNA sequence: TGTGCCAGCAGCCCCGAGGTGCTGACCTCTGGGGCCAACGTCCTGACTTTC. Amino acid sequence: CASSPEVLTSGANVLTF.

The chain joins TRBV6-1 to TRBJ1-1; D unresolved. CDR3 length: 13 residues. Per the germline V gene, CDR1 is MNHNS and CDR2 is SASEGT. V was cut by 2 bases and J by 7 bases, with 11 bases left in between. The CDR3 nucleotides read TGTGCCAGCAGTGAAAGTAGGACCAATGAAGCTTTCTTT. Translation gives CASSESRTNEAFF.

This clone showed up just a few times. The V and J genes are TRBV5-1 and TRBJ2-5; possible D gene TRBD2, 7 bases. CDR3 length: 16 residues. V shed 4 bases and J shed 5 bases, with 21 bases lying between them. The germline CDR1 and CDR2 sequences are SGHRS and YFSETQ. CDR3 region: CASSAAGHALQETQYF. The CDR3 nucleotides read TGCGCCAGCAGCGCAGCGGGACACGCGCTTCAGGAGACCCAGTACTTC.